A single sample is the source of the 6 T cell receptor beta chains below, sequenced in a study of control samples from healthy donors and cancer patients. Sequencing used immunoSEQ multiplex PCR; TCRdb keeps in-frame clones, though not all of them. The data hold more than 85,000 clones, with 88% observed a single time. Input material: PBMCs. The receptors derive from an older woman with lung cancer.

The V gene is TRBV7-2, the J gene TRBJ2-7; TRBD2 matches at 10 bases. Germline CDR1 and CDR2: SGHTA and FQGNSA. There are 15 residues in the CDR3. J gave up 2 bases and V 5 bases, and 6 bases lay outside the gene matches. This CDR3 reads CASSLDSGGTYEQYF. The CDR3 DNA follows: TGTGCCAGCAGCCTTGATAGCGGGGGGACCTACGAGCAGTACTTC. The variable domain in full, completed from reference TRBV7-2 and TRBJ2-7, reads GAGVSQSPSNKVTEKGKDVELRCDPISGHTALYWYRQSLGQGLEFLIYFQGNSAPDKSGLPSDRFSAERTGGSVSTLTIQRTQQEDSAVYLCASSLDSGGTYEQYFGPGTRLTVT.

The chain joins TRBV24-1 to TRBJ1-2, with 9 nucleotides matching TRBD1. This CDR3 has 15 amino acids. Losses at the gene ends were 4 bases for V and 2 bases for J; bases not matched to a gene: 4. Germline-derived CDR1 and CDR2 are KGHDR and SFDVKD. CDR3 protein: CATSETGGSNYGYTF. The CDR3 region has the DNA TGTGCCACCAGTGAGACAGGGGGGTCCAACTATGGCTACACCTTC.

The chain has TRBV12-3 or TRBV12-4 and TRBJ1-2, with TRBD1 matching 10 bases. The CDR3 has 13 residues. V was pared by 5 bases and J by 7 bases, with 4 bases of the junction left unmatched. In DNA, the CDR3 is TGTGCCAGCAGTCTCGGGACAGGGGCTGGCTACACCTTC. Protein product: CASSLGTGAGYTF.

The chain joins TRBV5-4 to TRBJ2-1, with 7 nucleotides matching TRBD2. The CDR3 is 15 residues long. From germline, CDR1 is SGHNT and CDR2 YYREEE (reference sequence). The V segment lost 4 bases and the J segment 2 bases; nucleotides outside the gene matches: 6. In DNA form, the CDR3 reads TGTGCCAGCAGCCCTAGCGGCCTGACCTACAATGAGCAGTTCTTC. This gives the protein CASSPSGLTYNEQFF. The variable domain in full, with the rest retrieved from reference TRBV5-4 and TRBJ2-1, is ETGVTQSPTHLIKTRGQQVTLRCSSQSGHNTVSWYQQALGQGPQFIFQYYREEENGRGNFPPRFSGLQFPNYSSELNVNALELDDSALYLCASSPSGLTYNEQFFGPGTRLTVL.

Only a few counts were recorded for this clone. This chain links TRBV12-3 or TRBV12-4 with TRBJ2-1; no clear D gene. The CDR3 totals 12 residues. Trimming took 6 bases from V and 8 from J, leaving 11 bases between them. The CDR3 protein is CASSPGNHEQFF. Written as DNA, the CDR3 is TGTGCCAGCAGCCCTGGGAACCATGAGCAGTTCTTC.

This clone was seen only a few times. The V and J genes are TRBV16 and TRBJ2-5, with 7 positions matching TRBD1. The CDR3 covers 14 residues. V trimming: 4 bases; J trimming: 1 base; junction bases outside the gene matches: 3. Germline CDR1 is KGHSY and CDR2 is FQNENV. CDR3 amino acids: CASSRGTVQETQYF. The CDR3 bases are TGTGCCAGCAGCCGAGGGACAGTCCAAGAGACCCAGTACTTC.